Listed below are T cell receptor beta chains from one sample, sequenced in a study of blood T cell repertoires in COVID-19. Only in-frame clones appear in the TCRdb table, and some are missing; sequencing was by immunoSEQ multiplex PCR. The sample lists about 300,000 clones; around 89% were seen once. Sequencing input: PBMCs or T cells enriched from blood (not recorded which). Receptors were obtained from a woman younger than 30 with acute COVID-19. CDR3s include the opening cysteine and the closing phenylalanine or tryptophan. D genes are given only for firm matches. Rows give clone size only sometimes, using once, few, many, or a class for an expanded clone.

NA | NA | TRBJ2-2 | TRBV5-1 | CASSPDGLGRTGELFF | TGCGCCAGCAGCCCCGACGGTCTAGGGAGGACCGGGGAGCTGTTTTTT
NA | NA | TRBJ2-3 | TRBV5-1 | CASSLSTRGTDTQYF | TGCGCCAGCAGCTTGTCTACCCGGGGGACAGATACGCAGTATTTT
TRBD2 | NA | TRBJ2-5 | TRBV7-2 | CASSLVGVAGAETQYF | TGTGCCAGCAGCTTAGTCGGTGTAGCGGGAGCCGAGACCCAGTACTTC
NA | NA | TRBJ2-7 | TRBV5-1 | CASSLVGNPGDEQYF | TGCGCCAGCAGCTTGGTAGGGAACCCGGGGGACGAGCAGTACTTC
TRBD1 | NA | TRBJ2-7 | TRBV30 | CALTGGTAYEQYF | TGTGCTTTGACAGGGGGCACCGCCTACGAGCAGTACTTC
NA | NA | TRBJ2-7 | TRBV5-6 | CASSFGQNYEQYF | TGTGCCAGCAGCTTTGGACAGAACTACGAGCAGTACTTC
TRBD1 | NA | TRBJ1-1 | TRBV4-2 | CASSHGDRDTEAFF | TGTGCCAGCAGCCACGGGGACAGGGACACTGAAGCTTTCTTT
NA | NA | TRBJ2-2 | TRBV5-3 | CARHAYREGTAGELFF | TGTGCCAGACATGCCTACAGGGAGGGAACGGCCGGGGAGCTGTTTTTT
NA | NA | TRBJ1-1 | TRBV7-9 | CASSLQGRDTEAFF | TGTGCCAGCAGTCTACAGGGAAGAGACACTGAAGCTTTCTTT
TRBD2 | few | TRBJ2-7 | TRBV7-2 | CASSLWLAGGYEQYF | TGTGCCAGCAGCTTATGGCTAGCGGGAGGTTACGAGCAGTACTTC
NA | few | TRBJ2-2 | TRBV11-3 | CASSYQTGELFF | TGTGCCAGCAGCTACCAGACCGGGGAGCTGTTTTTT
TRBD1 | NA | TRBJ2-5 | TRBV7-8 | CASSLNGAGGAETQYF | TGTGCCAGCAGCTTAAATGGGGCAGGGGGCGCGGAGACCCAGTACTTC
TRBD1 | NA | TRBJ1-5 | TRBV5-1 | CASSPTGGVNQPQHF | TGCGCCAGCAGCCCAACAGGGGGCGTAAATCAGCCCCAGCATTTT
NA | few | TRBJ1-1 | TRBV29-1 | CSVDRERDTEAFF | TGCAGCGTTGACAGGGAAAGGGACACTGAAGCTTTCTTT
NA | NA | TRBJ2-1 | TRBV24-1 | CATSDLPGISYNEQFF | TGTGCCACCAGTGATTTGCCAGGGATTTCCTACAATGAGCAGTTCTTC
NA | NA | TRBJ1-1 | TRBV12-3/TRBV12-4 | CASSFAGNTEAFF | TGTGCCAGCAGTTTCGCAGGGAACACTGAAGCTTTCTTT
TRBD2 | NA | TRBJ2-2 | TRBV28 | CASSSAGLASTNTGELFF | TGTGCCAGCAGTTCCGCGGGACTAGCGTCTACGAACACCGGGGAGCTGTTTTTT
NA | NA | TRBJ1-1 | TRBV5-1 | CASSITSGENTEAFF | TGCGCCAGCAGCATAACATCAGGGGAGAACACTGAAGCTTTCTTT
NA | NA | TRBJ1-5 | TRBV6-9 | CASRYDSGRNQPQHF | TGTGCCAGCAGATATGACAGTGGACGAAATCAGCCCCAGCATTTT
NA | once | TRBJ2-6 | TRBV28 | CASSTPGLSSGANVLTF | TGTGCCAGCAGTACCCCGGGACTGAGCTCTGGGGCCAACGTCCTGACTTTC
TRBD2 | NA | TRBJ2-3 | TRBV5-1 | CASRLREGTDTQYF | TGCGCCAGCAGACTCCGGGAGGGAACAGATACGCAGTATTTT
NA | few | TRBJ1-2 | TRBV11-3 | CASSAWDNSIYGYTF | TGTGCCAGCAGCGCATGGGACAATTCCATCTATGGCTACACCTTC
TRBD1 | NA | TRBJ1-6 | TRBV10-2 | CASNGQGFSPLHF | TGCGCCAGTAACGGACAGGGATTCTCACCCCTCCACTTT
TRBD1 | NA | TRBJ1-3 | TRBV14 | CASSLRTGRGNTIYF | TGTGCCAGCAGCCTTAGGACAGGCCGGGGGAACACCATATATTTT
NA | NA | TRBJ2-7 | TRBV11-2 | CASSPAGGLGEQYF | TGTGCCAGCAGCCCGGCCGGGGGGCTCGGCGAGCAGTACTTC
NA | NA | TRBJ2-5 | TRBV7-3 | CASSSSAEETQYF | TGTGCCAGCAGCTCTAGCGCTGAAGAGACCCAGTACTTC
TRBD1 | NA | TRBJ1-1 | TRBV18 | CASSPARQGVNTEAFF | TGTGCCAGCTCACCAGCAAGACAGGGGGTGAACACTGAAGCTTTCTTT
NA | NA | TRBJ1-3 | TRBV5-1 | CASSLSGDSGNTIYF | TGCGCCAGCAGCTTGTCAGGGGACTCTGGAAACACCATATATTTT
TRBD2 | NA | TRBJ2-5 | TRBV27 | CASSWGGRETQYF | TGTGCCAGCAGTTGGGGGGGACGGGAGACCCAGTACTTC
NA | NA | TRBJ1-1 | TRBV11-2 | CASSLLRNTEAFF | TGTGCCAGCAGCTTACTCAGGAACACTGAAGCTTTCTTT
TRBD2 | once | TRBJ2-7 | TRBV13 | CASSLGGLGYYEQYF | TGTGCCAGCAGCTTAGGGGGACTAGGCTACTACGAGCAGTACTTC
NA | NA | TRBJ2-7 | TRBV6-5 | CASRTGHSTYEQYF | TGTGCCAGCAGGACGGGACACTCGACCTACGAGCAGTACTTC
NA | NA | TRBJ1-4 | TRBV28 | CASSDTTGGKEKLFF | TGTGCCAGCAGTGACACTACGGGGGGAAAGGAAAAACTGTTTTTT
TRBD1 | NA | TRBJ2-7 | TRBV5-1 | CASSIGTGSSYEQYF | TGCGCCAGCAGCATAGGGACAGGGAGCTCCTACGAGCAGTACTTC
TRBD1 | NA | TRBJ1-2 | TRBV7-9 | CASSLGPGQGVSGYTF | TGTGCCAGCAGCTTGGGTCCGGGACAGGGGGTATCTGGCTACACCTTC
TRBD2 | NA | TRBJ2-1 | TRBV11-2 | CASSLTSGIYEQFF | TGTGCCAGCAGCTTGACTAGCGGAATCTATGAGCAGTTCTTC
NA | NA | TRBJ1-6 | TRBV28 | CASSLVVTGLNSPLHF | TGTGCCAGCAGTTTAGTGGTTACAGGGCTTAATTCACCCCTCCACTTT
TRBD2 | NA | TRBJ2-7 | TRBV11-2 | CASSPEAGGEQYF | TGTGCCAGCAGCCCCGAGGCGGGAGGGGAGCAGTACTTC
NA | NA | TRBJ1-2 | TRBV11-2 | CASSLGLNYGYTF | TGTGCCAGCAGCTTGGGACTAAACTATGGCTACACCTTC
TRBD2 | NA | TRBJ2-7 | TRBV5-6 | CASSGRGGALPYEQYF | TGTGCCAGCAGCGGGAGGGGTGGGGCCCTACCCTACGAGCAGTACTTC
TRBD1 | NA | TRBJ1-2 | TRBV25-1 | CASSDRGANGYTF | TGTGCCAGCAGTGACAGGGGGGCTAATGGCTACACCTTC
NA | NA | TRBJ1-4 | TRBV24-1 | CATSDRRGSNEKLFF | TGTGCCACCAGTGACCGAAGAGGCAGTAATGAAAAACTGTTTTTT
TRBD2 | NA | TRBJ2-1 | TRBV30 | CAWNLAGGQAYNEQFF | TGTGCCTGGAATTTAGCGGGAGGGCAAGCCTACAATGAGCAGTTCTTC
NA | NA | TRBJ1-1 | TRBV19 | CASSFKAGGTEAFF | TGTGCCAGTAGCTTCAAGGCGGGTGGCACTGAAGCTTTCTTT